This TCR beta chain came from a study of regulatory T cells. In this sample, this clone turned up once. Its target is unknown. Primers: 52 TRBV forward and 13 TRBJ reverse. Only in-frame clones appear in the TCRdb table, and some are missing; sequencing was by immunoSEQ multiplex PCR. The repertoire consists of 30,000 to 40,000 clones, with around nine tenths occurring once and the leading ten covering 2% to 3%. Findings and limits, study-wide: Hydrophobic residues at CDR3 positions 6 and 7 were enriched in conventional CD4+ T cells of CD3G-deficient patients.

Every patient with CD3G deficiency had evidence of autoimmunity. CD4+ cells were sorted into CD25-high CD127-low regulatory cells and CD25-low CD127-high conventional cells. The sample consisted of conventional CD4+ T cells sorted from blood. The receptor was isolated from a person under 30 with CD3G deficiency.

The CDR3 DNA reads TGTGCCAGCAGCTTAGGTGGGGGGGTGAATGCGAACACTGAAGCTTTCTTT. Its translation: CASSLGGGVNANTEAFF. The chain couples TRBV13 to TRBJ1-1; D possibly corresponds to TRBD1 (5 bases). CDR1 PRHDT and CDR2 FYEKMQ come from the germline V gene (reference sequence). The CDR3 is 17 amino acids. V dropped 0 bases and J dropped 1 base, with 15 bases sitting between them.